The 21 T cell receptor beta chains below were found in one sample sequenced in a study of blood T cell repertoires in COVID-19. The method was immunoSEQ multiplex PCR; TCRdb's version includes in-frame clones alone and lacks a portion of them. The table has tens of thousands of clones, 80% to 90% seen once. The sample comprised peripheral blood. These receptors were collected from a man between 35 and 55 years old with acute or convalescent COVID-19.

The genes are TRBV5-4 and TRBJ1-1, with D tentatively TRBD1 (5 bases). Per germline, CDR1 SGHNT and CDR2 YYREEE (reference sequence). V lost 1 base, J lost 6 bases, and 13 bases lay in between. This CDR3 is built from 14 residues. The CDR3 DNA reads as TGTGCCAGCAGCTTGCAGCGGGGGTGGCCTGAAGCTTTCTTT. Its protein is CASSLQRGWPEAFF.

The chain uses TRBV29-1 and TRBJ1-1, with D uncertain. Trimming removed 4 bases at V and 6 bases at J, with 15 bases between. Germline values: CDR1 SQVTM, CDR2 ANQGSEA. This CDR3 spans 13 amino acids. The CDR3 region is CSVVSNSGSEAFF. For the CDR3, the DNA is TGCAGCGTTGTGTCTAACAGCGGTTCTGAAGCTTTCTTT.

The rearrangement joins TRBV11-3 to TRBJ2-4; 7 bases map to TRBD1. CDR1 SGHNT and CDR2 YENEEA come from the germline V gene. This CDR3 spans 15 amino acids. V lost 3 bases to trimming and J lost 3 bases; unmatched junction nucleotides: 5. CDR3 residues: CASSFRQGFKNIQYF. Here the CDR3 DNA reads TGTGCCAGCAGCTTCCGACAGGGTTTCAAAAACATTCAGTACTTC.

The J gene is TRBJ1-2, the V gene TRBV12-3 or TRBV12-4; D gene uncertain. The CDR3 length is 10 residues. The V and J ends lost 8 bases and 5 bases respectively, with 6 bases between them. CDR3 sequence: CASFPYGYTF. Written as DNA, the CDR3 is TGTGCCAGCTTCCCTTATGGCTACACCTTC.

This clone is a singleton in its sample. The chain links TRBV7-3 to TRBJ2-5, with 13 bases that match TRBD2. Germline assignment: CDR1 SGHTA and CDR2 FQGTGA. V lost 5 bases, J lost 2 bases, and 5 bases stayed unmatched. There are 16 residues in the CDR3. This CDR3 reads CASSPGLAGTQETQYF. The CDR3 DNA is TGTGCCAGCAGCCCGGGACTAGCGGGGACACAAGAGACCCAGTACTTC.

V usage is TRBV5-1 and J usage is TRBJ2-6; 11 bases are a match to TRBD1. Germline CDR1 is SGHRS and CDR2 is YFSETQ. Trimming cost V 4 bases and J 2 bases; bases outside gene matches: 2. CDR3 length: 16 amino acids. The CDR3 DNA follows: TGCGCCAGCAGCGAGGGACAGGGGGCTGGGGCCAACGTCCTGACTTTC. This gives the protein CASSEGQGAGANVLTF. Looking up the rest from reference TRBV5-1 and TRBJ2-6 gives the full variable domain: KAGVTQTPRYLIKTRGQQVTLSCSPISGHRSVSWYQQTPGQGLQFLFEYFSETQRNKGNFPGRFSGRQFSNSRSEMNVSTLELGDSALYLCASSEGQGAGANVLTFGAGSRLTVL.

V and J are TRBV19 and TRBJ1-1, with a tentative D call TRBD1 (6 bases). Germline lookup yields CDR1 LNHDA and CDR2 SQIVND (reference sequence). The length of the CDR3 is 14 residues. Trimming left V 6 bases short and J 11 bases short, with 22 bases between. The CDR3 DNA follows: TGTGCCAGTAGCATGAACAGGGATGAAGGGTCGGCTTTCTTT. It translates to CASSMNRDEGSAFF.

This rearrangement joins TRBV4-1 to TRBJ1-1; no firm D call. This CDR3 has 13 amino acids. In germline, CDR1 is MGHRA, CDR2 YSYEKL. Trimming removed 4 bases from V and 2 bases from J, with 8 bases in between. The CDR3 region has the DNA TGCGCCAGCAGCCCAGACCCTAACACTGAAGCTTTCTTT. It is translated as CASSPDPNTEAFF.

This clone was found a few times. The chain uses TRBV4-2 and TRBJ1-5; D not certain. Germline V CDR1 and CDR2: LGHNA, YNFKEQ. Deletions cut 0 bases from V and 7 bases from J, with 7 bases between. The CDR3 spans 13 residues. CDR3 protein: CASSQEVGQPQHF. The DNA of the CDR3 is TGTGCCAGCAGCCAAGAGGTCGGGCAGCCCCAGCATTTT.

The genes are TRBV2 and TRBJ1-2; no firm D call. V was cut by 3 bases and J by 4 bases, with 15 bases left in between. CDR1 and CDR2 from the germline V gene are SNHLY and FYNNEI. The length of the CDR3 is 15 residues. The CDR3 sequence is CASSDWRRSVYGYTF. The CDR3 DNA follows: TGTGCCAGCAGTGACTGGAGGAGGAGTGTCTATGGCTACACCTTC.

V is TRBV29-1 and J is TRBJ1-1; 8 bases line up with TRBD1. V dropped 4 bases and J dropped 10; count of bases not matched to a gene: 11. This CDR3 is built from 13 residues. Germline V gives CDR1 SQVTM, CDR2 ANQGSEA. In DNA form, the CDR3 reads TGCAGCGTTGGGGCGACAGGGGCCTCGAGAGCTTTCTTT. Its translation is CSVGATGASRAFF.

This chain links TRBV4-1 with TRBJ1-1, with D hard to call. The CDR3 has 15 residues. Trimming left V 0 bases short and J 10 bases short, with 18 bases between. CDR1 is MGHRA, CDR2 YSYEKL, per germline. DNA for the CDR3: TGCGCCAGCAGCCAAGAACCCCGGAAGAGGGAAGGAGCTTTCTTT. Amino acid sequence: CASSQEPRKREGAFF.

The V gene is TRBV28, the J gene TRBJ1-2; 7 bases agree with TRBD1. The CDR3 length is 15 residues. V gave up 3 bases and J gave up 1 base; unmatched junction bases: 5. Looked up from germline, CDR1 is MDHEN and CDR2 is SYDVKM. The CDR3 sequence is CASSFPAGGNYGYTF. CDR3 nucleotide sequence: TGTGCCAGCAGTTTCCCGGCAGGGGGTAACTATGGCTACACCTTC.

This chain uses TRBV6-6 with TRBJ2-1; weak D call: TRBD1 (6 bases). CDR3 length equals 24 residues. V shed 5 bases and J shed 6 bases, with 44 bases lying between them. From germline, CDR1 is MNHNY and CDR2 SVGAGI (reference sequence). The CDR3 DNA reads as TGTGCCAGCAGTCCCAGGGGCAGGAGTTTTTGGGTGGTCTCCGAAAAACAACATATCAATGAGCAGTTCTTC. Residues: CASSPRGRSFWVVSEKQHINEQFF.

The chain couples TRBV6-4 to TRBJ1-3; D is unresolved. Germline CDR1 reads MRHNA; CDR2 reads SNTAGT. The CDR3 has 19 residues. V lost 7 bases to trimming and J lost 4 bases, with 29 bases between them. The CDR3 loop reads CASKFDFVRIKLWGNTIYF. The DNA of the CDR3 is TGTGCCAGCAAGTTTGATTTCGTCAGGATCAAACTCTGGGGAAACACCATATATTTT.

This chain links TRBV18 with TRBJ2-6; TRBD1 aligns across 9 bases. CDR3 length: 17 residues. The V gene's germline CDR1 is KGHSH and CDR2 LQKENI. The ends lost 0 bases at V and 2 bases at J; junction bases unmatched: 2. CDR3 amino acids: CASSPPGQGTGANVLTF. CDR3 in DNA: TGTGCCAGCTCACCACCGGGACAGGGTACTGGGGCCAACGTCCTGACTTTC.

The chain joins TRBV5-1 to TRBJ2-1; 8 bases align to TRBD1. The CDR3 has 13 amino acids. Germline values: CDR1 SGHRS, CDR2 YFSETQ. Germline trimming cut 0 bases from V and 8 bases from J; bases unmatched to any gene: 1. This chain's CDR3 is CASSLGQGYEQFF. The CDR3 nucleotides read TGCGCCAGCAGCTTGGGACAGGGGTATGAGCAGTTCTTC.

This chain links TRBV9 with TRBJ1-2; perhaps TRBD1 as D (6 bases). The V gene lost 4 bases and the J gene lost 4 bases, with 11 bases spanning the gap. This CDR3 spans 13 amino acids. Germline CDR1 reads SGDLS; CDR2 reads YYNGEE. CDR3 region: CASSRTESYGYTF. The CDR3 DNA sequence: TGTGCCAGCAGCAGGACAGAGAGCTATGGCTACACCTTC.

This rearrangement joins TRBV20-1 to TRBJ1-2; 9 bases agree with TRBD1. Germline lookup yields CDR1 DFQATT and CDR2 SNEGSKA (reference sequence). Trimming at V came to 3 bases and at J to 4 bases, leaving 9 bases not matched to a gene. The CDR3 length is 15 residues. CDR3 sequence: CSASSGQGNSYGYTF. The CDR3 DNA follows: TGCAGTGCTAGTAGCGGACAGGGGAATTCCTATGGCTACACCTTC.

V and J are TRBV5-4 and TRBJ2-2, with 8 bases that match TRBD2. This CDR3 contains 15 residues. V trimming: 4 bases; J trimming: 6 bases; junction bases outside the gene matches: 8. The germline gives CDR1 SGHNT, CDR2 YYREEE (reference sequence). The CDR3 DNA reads TGTGCCAGCAGCGCCCCGAGCGGGGGACCCGGGGAGCTGTTTTTT. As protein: CASSAPSGGPGELFF.

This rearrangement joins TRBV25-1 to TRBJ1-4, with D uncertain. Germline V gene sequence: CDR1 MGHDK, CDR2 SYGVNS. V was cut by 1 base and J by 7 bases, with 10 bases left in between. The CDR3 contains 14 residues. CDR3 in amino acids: CASSELRAVEKLFF. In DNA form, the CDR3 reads TGTGCCAGCAGTGAATTGAGGGCGGTTGAAAAACTGTTTTTT. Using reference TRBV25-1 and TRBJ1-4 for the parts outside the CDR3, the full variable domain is EADIYQTPRYLVIGTGKKITLECSQTMGHDKMYWYQQDPGMELHLIHYSYGVNSTEKGDLSSESTVSRIRTEHFPLTLESARPSHTSQYLCASSELRAVEKLFFGSGTQLSVL.